This T cell receptor (beta chain) emerged from a study of vaccination and CD4 T cells after COVID-19. As for treatment: roughly ten-day PBMC culture with coronavirus spike peptide pools or control peptides (ViraFEST assay). Scientists ran DNA taken from cultured CD4+ T cells through the Oncomine TCR Beta short-read assay for sequencing. TCRdb called the PCR reads again in MiXCR, with one record for every CDR3 protein. This sample has around 19,000 distinct CDR3 sequences, with almost 50% found just once. This clonotype was picked up a small number of times. The target antigen is unknown. V was shortened by 0 bases and J by 2 bases, with 5 bases between the two germline ends. Germline CDR1 reads LGHNA; CDR2 reads YNFKEQ. The CDR3 spans 13 residues.

Sequences were obtained from CD4+ T cells from blood, cultured in vitro. The clonotype comes from a human donor who had recovered from COVID-19. This chain joins TRBV4-2 and TRBJ2-7, with D perhaps matching TRBD1 or TRBD2 (5 bases each). The CDR3 nucleotides read TGTGCCAGCAGCCAAGAGGGGGCCTACGAGCAGTACTTC. It specifies CASSQEGAYEQYF.